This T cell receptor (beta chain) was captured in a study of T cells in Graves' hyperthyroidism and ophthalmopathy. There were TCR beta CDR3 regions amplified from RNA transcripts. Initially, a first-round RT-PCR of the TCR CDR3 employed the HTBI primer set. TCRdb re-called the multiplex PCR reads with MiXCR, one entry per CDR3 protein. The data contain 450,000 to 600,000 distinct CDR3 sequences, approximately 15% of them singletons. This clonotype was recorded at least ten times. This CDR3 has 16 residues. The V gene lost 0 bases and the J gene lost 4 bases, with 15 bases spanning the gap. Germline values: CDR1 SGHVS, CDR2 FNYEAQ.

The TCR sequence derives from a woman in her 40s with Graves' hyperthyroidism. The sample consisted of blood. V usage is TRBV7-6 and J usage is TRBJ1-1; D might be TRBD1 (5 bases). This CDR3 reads CASSLAAGTGPTEAFF. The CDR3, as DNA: TGTGCCAGCAGCTTAGCGGCAGGGACGGGGCCCACTGAAGCTTTCTTT.